The 2 T cell receptor beta chains listed next were all sequenced from one sample in a study of T cell changes during pregnancy in multiple sclerosis (dated by TCRdb to about 2019). Libraries were made using the immunoSEQ multiplex PCR assay. Sourced from immuneACCESS, this table was stored by TCRdb with only in-frame sequences that have V and J called. A share of the clones is absent; for the studies checked, an unresolved V gene accounts for under half, and the remainder has no known explanation. The sample yields over 100,000 clones; about 93% were counted once. More than 1.5% of the sample is in the top ten clones. Sequences were derived from peripheral blood, sampled in the third trimester of pregnancy. The origin of the receptors is a female donor with multiple sclerosis, enrolled in a pregnancy study.

V and J are TRBV5-6 and TRBJ2-7; the match to TRBD2 covers 7 bases. From germline, CDR1 is SGHDT and CDR2 YYEEEE. V shed 4 bases, J shed 6 bases, and the junction held 13 bases outside the gene matches. This CDR3 has 15 amino acids. The CDR3 region is CASSTSGRPGGEQYF. DNA of the CDR3: TGTGCCAGCAGCACCTCAGGGCGGCCGGGGGGCGAGCAGTACTTC.

V is TRBV7-9 and J is TRBJ2-1, with 10 bases matching TRBD1. The V and J ends lost 2 bases and 8 bases, in that order; junction bases with no gene match: 6. There are 15 residues in the CDR3. The germline V gene encodes CDR1 SEHNR and CDR2 FQNEAQ (reference sequence). The CDR3 protein is CASSLSGQGWDEQFF. CDR3 DNA sequence: TGTGCCAGCAGCTTATCGGGACAGGGGTGGGATGAGCAGTTCTTC.